Sequencing of this TCR beta chain was carried out in a study of cytomegalovirus exposure and HLA in healthy donors. Study findings and constraints: Sequencing likely produced, as an artifact, a cluster of highly shared sequence variants. What a later analysis showed was that several of the most significant clusters appeared linked to common viral pathogens.

On this clone: The antigen remains unidentified.

Trimming took 5 bases from V and 1 from J, leaving 21 bases between them. Germline-derived CDR1 and CDR2 are SGHTA and FQGTGA. The CDR3 has 18 residues. Vbeta (60) and Jbeta (13) primers were used in the PCR. Clones were sequenced by immunoSEQ multiplex PCR, and TCRdb holds only the in-frame ones, with some missing. The sample lists under 200,000 clones; over 80% were seen once. This receptor was taken from a woman aged 45-60 years in good health and CMV-seropositive. The specimen was PBMCs. J is TRBJ2-1 and V is TRBV7-3; maybe TRBD2 (5 bases). Here the CDR3 reads CASSPLEGPSRSYNEQFF. For the CDR3, the DNA is TGTGCCAGCAGCCCTCTTGAGGGCCCCAGTAGGTCCTACAATGAGCAGTTCTTC.